This is a list of T cell receptor beta chains from one sample in a study of prognosis after radiotherapy for stage I lung cancer. TCRdb fed the multiplex PCR reads into MiXCR, producing one record per CDR3 protein. The table records approximately 20,000 distinct CDR3 sequences, around 46% of them present only once. Sequencing was performed on PBMCs, taken before or after stereotactic body radiation therapy (not recorded which). These receptors were collected from a donor aged 50 or older with non-small cell lung cancer. The CDR3 runs from the conserved cysteine through the conserved F or W. The D gene is left open where the match is weak. Not all rows give a size; the values are once, few, many and, for expanded clones, a class.

v_gene,d_gene,j_gene,abundance,len,CDR3aa,CDR3nt
TRBV27,TRBD2,TRBJ2-1,many,15,CASRRTSGSYNEQFF,TGTGCCAGCAGGAGGACTAGCGGTTCCTACAATGAGCAGTTCTTC
TRBV20-1,NA,TRBJ2-1,NA,14,CSAEEDSSYNEQFF,TGCAGTGCCGAAGAGGATAGCTCCTACAATGAGCAATTCTTC
TRBV4-1,NA,TRBJ2-7,NA,14,CASSQPWGSYEQYF,TGCGCCAGCAGCCAACCCTGGGGCAGCTACGAGCAGTACTTC
TRBV11-2,TRBD2,TRBJ2-1,many,13,CASSLEIAGDQFF,TGTGCCAGCAGCTTAGAGATAGCGGGAGATCAGTTCTTC
TRBV5-1,NA,TRBJ1-1,many,14,CASSLKGEDTEAFF,TGCGCCAGCAGCTTGAAGGGGGAGGACACTGAAGCTTTCTTT
TRBV6-1,NA,TRBJ2-7,NA,14,CASSTDRWTYEQYF,TGTGCCAGCAGTACCGACAGATGGACCTACGAGCAGTACTTC
TRBV10-3,NA,TRBJ1-1,NA,14,CAISEQGKETEAFF,TGTGCCATCAGTGAGCAGGGGAAAGAAACTGAAGCTTTCTTT
TRBV7-6,NA,TRBJ2-7,many,15,CASSPTDMRLYEQYF,TGTGCCAGCAGCCCAACGGACATGCGGTTGTACGAGCAGTACTTC
TRBV12-3/TRBV12-4,NA,TRBJ2-7,many,14,CASSSRGALREQYF,TGTGCCAGCAGTTCCCGGGGCGCTCTACGAGAGCAGTACTTC
TRBV15,NA,TRBJ1-1,many,16,CATSRGQAGRNTEAFF,TGTGCCACCAGCAGAGGACAGGCCGGACGTAACACTGAAGCTTTCTTT
TRBV28,NA,TRBJ1-2,NA,16,CDSSLRWQPRGYGYTF,TGTGACAGCAGTTTAAGGTGGCAGCCCCGGGGCTATGGATACACCTTC
TRBV7-9,NA,TRBJ2-5,few,14,CASTQNGGQETQYF,TGTGCCAGCACCCAGAACGGGGGCCAAGAGACCCAGTACTTC
TRBV11-3,NA,TRBJ2-4,NA,14,CASSFGGAKNIQYF,TGTGCCAGCAGCTTCGGCGGAGCCAAAAACATTCAGTACTTC
TRBV19,TRBD2,TRBJ2-3,NA,17,CASSIGLAGTSTDTQYF,TGTGCCAGTAGTATAGGACTAGCGGGGACTAGCACAGATACGCAGTATTTT
TRBV20-1,NA,TRBJ1-5,many,13,CSARGDLNQPQHF,TGCAGTGCTAGAGGCGACCTAAATCAGCCCCAGCATTTT
TRBV4-3,NA,TRBJ2-2,many,16,CASSQEAAQNTGELFF,TGCGCCAGCAGCCAAGAGGCGGCACAGAACACCGGGGAGCTGTTTTTT
TRBV2,NA,TRBJ2-7,NA,14,CASTQGHPSYEQYF,TGTGCCAGCACCCAGGGACATCCATCCTACGAGCAGTACTTC
TRBV7-2,TRBD1,TRBJ2-7,NA,15,CASSFRTGGVYEQYF,TGTGCCAGCAGCTTCCGGACAGGGGGGGTCTACGAGCAGTACTTC
TRBV11-3,TRBD2,TRBJ2-2,many,16,CASSWLAGGDTGELFF,TGTGCCAGCAGCTGGCTAGCGGGAGGCGACACCGGGGAGCTGTTTTTT
TRBV7-6,NA,TRBJ2-6,many,15,CASSPSQGWANVLTF,TGTGCCAGCAGCCCTAGTCAGGGCTGGGCCAACGTCCTGACTTTC
TRBV27,NA,TRBJ2-5,NA,14,CASSLPVVTETQYF,TGTGCCAGCAGTTTACCCGTTGTTACAGAGACCCAGTACTTC
TRBV24-1,NA,TRBJ2-2,NA,14,CATSTIPNTGELFF,TGTGCCACCAGTACTATTCCGAACACCGGGGAGCTGTTTTTT
TRBV5-8,TRBD1,TRBJ2-7,many,16,CASPEEHRGPPYEQYF,TGTGCCAGCCCCGAAGAACACAGGGGCCCACCGTACGAGCAGTACTTC
TRBV6-1,NA,TRBJ1-2,medium-sized,16,CASSEGSPGLAYGYTF,TGTGCCAGCAGTGAAGGATCTCCGGGACTAGCCTATGGCTACACCTTC
TRBV6-2/TRBV6-3,TRBD1,TRBJ2-3,NA,13,CASGDRETDTQYF,TGTGCCAGCGGGGACAGGGAAACAGATACGCAGTATTTT
TRBV6-5,TRBD2,TRBJ2-1,NA,16,CASSYTGLAGGNEQFF,TGTGCCAGCAGTTACACAGGACTAGCGGGAGGTAATGAGCAGTTCTTC
TRBV20-1,NA,TRBJ1-5,NA,15,CSARDRERDNQPQHF,TGCAGTGCTAGAGATAGGGAACGAGACAATCAGCCCCAGCATTTT
TRBV6-1,TRBD2,TRBJ2-5,many,15,CASSYGLAGEETQYF,TGTGCCAGCAGTTACGGACTAGCGGGAGAAGAGACCCAGTACTTC
TRBV7-6,NA,TRBJ2-6,many,16,CASSLGGNSGANVLTF,TGTGCCAGCAGCTTAGGGGGCAACTCTGGGGCCAACGTCCTGACTTTC
TRBV7-2,NA,TRBJ2-2,many,12,CASSLYTGELFF,TGTGCCAGCAGCTTATACACCGGGGAGCTGTTTTTT
TRBV24-1,NA,TRBJ2-3,NA,15,CATSDSDRYTDTQYF,TGTGCCACCAGTGATTCGGACCGCTACACAGATACGCAGTATTTT
TRBV6-1,TRBD1,TRBJ2-7,NA,15,CASSSGTGGAYEQYF,TGTGCCAGCAGCTCCGGGACAGGGGGCGCGTACGAGCAGTACTTC
TRBV29-1,TRBD2,TRBJ2-2,NA,15,CSVEDATSGTGELFF,TGCAGCGTTGAAGATGCGACTAGCGGGACCGGGGAGCTGTTTTTT
TRBV11-2,NA,TRBJ2-3,NA,16,CVSSLRGRSITDTQYF,TGTGTCAGCAGCTTACGCGGTCGTAGCATCACAGATACGCAGTATTTT
TRBV7-8,TRBD2,TRBJ2-3,NA,17,CASMAMEGLGLSDTQYF,TGTGCCAGCATGGCCATGGAAGGACTAGGGCTTTCAGATACGCAGTATTTT
TRBV6-2/TRBV6-3,TRBD2,TRBJ2-7,NA,14,CASNSGGTGGEQYF,TGTGCCAGCAACTCGGGGGGTACCGGGGGCGAGCAGTACTTC
TRBV7-6,NA,TRBJ2-1,many,15,CASSFSGTSRNEQFF,TGTGCCAGCAGCTTTAGTGGGACCTCACGGAATGAGCAGTTCTTC
TRBV7-2,NA,TRBJ2-1,NA,14,CASSLAGASNEQFF,TGTGCCAGCAGCTTAGCGGGGGCCTCTAATGAGCAGTTCTTC
TRBV7-8,NA,TRBJ1-4,many,14,CASSLVLDNEKLFF,TGTGCCAGCAGCTTAGTGCTAGATAATGAAAAACTGTTTTTT
TRBV4-1,NA,TRBJ2-1,few,17,CASSQGFLLTRYNEQFF,TGCGCCAGCAGCCAAGGGTTTCTGCTGACCAGATACAATGAGCAGTTCTTC
TRBV7-2,NA,TRBJ1-4,many,15,CASSLAGTTNEKLFF,TGTGCCAGCAGCTTAGCCGGGACAACTAATGAAAAACTGTTTTTT
TRBV10-3,NA,TRBJ1-1,NA,14,CAISESQVGTEAFF,TGTGCCATCAGTGAGTCGCAGGTAGGGACTGAAGCTTTCTTT
TRBV12-3/TRBV12-4,TRBD1,TRBJ1-2,NA,15,CASSPGDRENPRYTF,TGTGCCAGCAGTCCCGGCGACAGGGAGAACCCGCGCTACACCTTC
TRBV14,TRBD1,TRBJ1-2,NA,13,CASSQTGPGGYTF,TGTGCCAGCAGCCAGACAGGGCCGGGTGGCTACACCTTC
TRBV7-2,TRBD1,TRBJ2-3,NA,14,CASILGDSSDTQYF,TGTGCCAGCATCTTAGGGGACAGTTCAGATACGCAGTATTTT
TRBV7-2,NA,TRBJ1-5,many,13,CASSLYIGQPQHF,TGTGCCAGCAGCTTATATATAGGTCAGCCCCAGCATTTT
TRBV12-5,TRBD2,TRBJ2-3,many,15,CASGLVLAGVDTQYF,TGTGCTAGTGGTTTGGTACTAGCGGGAGTCGATACGCAGTATTTT
TRBV6-5,NA,TRBJ1-1,medium-sized,14,CASSWDDSDTEAFF,TGTGCCAGCAGTTGGGACGATTCAGACACTGAAGCTTTCTTT
TRBV7-9,NA,TRBJ1-1,medium-sized,11,CASSSSTEAFF,TGTGCCAGCAGCTCCTCCACTGAAGCTTTCTTT
TRBV4-2,TRBD1,TRBJ2-1,NA,16,CASSQDTGGPYNEQFF,TGTGCCAGCAGCCAAGACACAGGGGGCCCCTACAATGAGCAGTTCTTC
TRBV19,NA,TRBJ2-1,NA,15,CSSSIGRAQGNEQFF,TGTTCCAGCAGTATAGGACGCGCCCAAGGGAATGAGCAGTTCTTC
TRBV6-1,TRBD2,TRBJ2-7,NA,13,CAVKGGYYDEQYF,TGTGCCGTAAAGGGAGGGTATTATGACGAGCAGTACTTC
TRBV7-2,TRBD2,TRBJ2-1,few,16,CASSLEPSGSGNEQFF,TGTGCCAGCAGCTTAGAGCCTAGCGGGAGTGGCAATGAGCAGTTCTTC